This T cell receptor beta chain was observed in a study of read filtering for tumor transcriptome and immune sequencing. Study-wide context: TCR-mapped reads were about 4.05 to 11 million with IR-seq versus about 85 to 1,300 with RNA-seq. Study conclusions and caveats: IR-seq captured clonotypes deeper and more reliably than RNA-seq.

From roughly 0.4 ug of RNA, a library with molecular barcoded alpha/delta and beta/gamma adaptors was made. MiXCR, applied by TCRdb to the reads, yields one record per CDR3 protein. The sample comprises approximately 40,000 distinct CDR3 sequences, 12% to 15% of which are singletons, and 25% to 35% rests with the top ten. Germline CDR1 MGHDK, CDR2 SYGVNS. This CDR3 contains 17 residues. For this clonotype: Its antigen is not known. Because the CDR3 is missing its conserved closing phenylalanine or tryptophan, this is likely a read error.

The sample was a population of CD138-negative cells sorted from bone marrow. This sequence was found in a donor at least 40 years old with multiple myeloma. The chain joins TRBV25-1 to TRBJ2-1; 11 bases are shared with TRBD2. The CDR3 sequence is CASSESTSGNSYNEQFL. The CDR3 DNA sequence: TGTGCCAGCAGCGAATCGACTAGCGGGAATTCCTACAATGAGCAGTTCCTC.